This TCR beta chain was sequenced for a study of shared clonotypes between healthy human individuals. Findings and caveats of the study: Some clonotypes were shared by all four sorted-subset donors, while others were not shared. The non-shared ones had lower generation probabilities than the shared ones.

The CDR3 has 14 residues. Germline values: CDR1 PRHDT, CDR2 FYEKMQ (reference sequence). V was trimmed by 1 base and J by 4 bases, leaving 8 bases between them. At deep level, the assay was performed. This table comes from immunoSEQ multiplex PCR, and its TCRdb copy is limited to in-frame clones, with some not included. The sample lists more than 550,000 clones, about 90% occurring once. To note about this clone: What it recognizes is unknown.

The sequenced material came from memory CD8+ T cells from PBMCs. Subset indicated: CD45RO+ cells pooled with CCR7-negative TemRA cells. The V gene is TRBV13, the J gene TRBJ2-1; D is unclear. The receptor's source is a man between 18 and 29 years old in good health. Some clones in this sample may be carry-over from other donors' samples. The CDR3 DNA is TGTGCCAGCAGCTTAGATTCCGTTTACAATGAGCAGTTCTTC. The encoded protein is CASSLDSVYNEQFF.